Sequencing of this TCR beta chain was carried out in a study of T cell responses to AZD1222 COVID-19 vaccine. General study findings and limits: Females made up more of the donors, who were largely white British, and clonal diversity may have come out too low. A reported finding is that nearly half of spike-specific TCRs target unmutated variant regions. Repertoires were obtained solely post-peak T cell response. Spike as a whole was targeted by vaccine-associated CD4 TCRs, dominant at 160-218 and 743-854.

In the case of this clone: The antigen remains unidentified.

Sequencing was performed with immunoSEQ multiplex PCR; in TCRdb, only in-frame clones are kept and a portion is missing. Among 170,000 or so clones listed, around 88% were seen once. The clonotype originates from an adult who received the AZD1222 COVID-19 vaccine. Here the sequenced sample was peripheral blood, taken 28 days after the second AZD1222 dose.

The CDR3 protein is CASSTRQGGDQPQHF. CDR3 nucleotide sequence: TGTGCCAGTAGTACCCGACAGGGAGGGGATCAGCCCCAGCATTTT. The V and J genes are TRBV19 and TRBJ1-5; 7 bases fit TRBD1. Per the germline V gene, CDR1 is LNHDA and CDR2 is SQIVND (reference sequence). This CDR3 has 15 residues. With 4 bases clipped from V and 5 bases from J, the junction kept 8 bases outside the gene matches.